This T cell receptor beta chain was obtained from a study of glioma-infiltrating T cells. Study-level points and caveats: Non-neoplastic patients had below-expected tissue-blood divergence, while all gliomas exceeded expectation. Tissue and blood shared very few CDR3 sequences.

The sample holds many counts of this clonotype. Its specificity is not known. TCR alpha and beta CDR3 regions were amplified from RNA using iRepertoire nested multiplex PCR. Input was 100-400 ng of tissue mRNA or PBMC total RNA. TCRdb re-called the multiplex PCR reads with MiXCR, one entry per CDR3 protein. The data show approximately 120,000 distinct CDR3 sequences, with approximately 25% seen just once and over 12% held by the top ten. The CDR3 runs 17 residues. V lost 6 bases and J 4 bases, leaving 23 bases between the germline ends. Looked up from germline, CDR1 is MNHNS and CDR2 is SASEGT. The specimen was glioma tissue, nonneoplastic brain tissue, or PBMCs (not recorded which). The receptor was isolated from a human donor with low-grade glioma or glioblastoma, undergoing nonglioma brain surgery, or in good health (not recorded which). The rearrangement joins TRBV6-1 to TRBJ2-3, with D perhaps matching TRBD1 (6 bases). The CDR3 here is CASSRMGSNREPDTQYF. CDR3 nucleotide sequence: TGTGCCAGCAGCCGTATGGGGAGCAACAGGGAACCAGATACGCAGTATTTT.